A single sample is the source of the 3 T cell receptor beta chains below, sequenced in a study of vaccination effects on CD4 cells after COVID-19. Some clones are missing from TCRdb's copy, which holds only in-frame ones; the method was immunoSEQ multiplex PCR. The profile shows just over 20,000 clones, under 85% of them singletons. No antigens are known for them. Antigen-specific CD4+ T cell clonotypes were called by their expansion after viral peptide-pool culture in ViraFEST. Isolation of CD4+ T cells took place after nine to ten days of culture. Vaccine recipients had no previous SARS-CoV-2 infection; their nucleocapsid antibodies were negative. Sequenced material: CD4+ T cells from PBMCs cultured with HCoV-NL63 spike peptides, taken before COVID-19 vaccination. The source is a human donor who received a COVID-19 vaccine.

J is TRBJ1-2 and V is TRBV18; 8 nucleotides match TRBD1. This CDR3 contains 18 residues. J gave up 4 bases and V 3 bases, and 16 bases lay outside the gene matches. Germline assignment: CDR1 KGHSH and CDR2 LQKENI. CDR3 region: CASSPTGIRGPGIYGYTF. DNA for the CDR3: TGTGCCAGCTCACCTACCGGAATCAGGGGGCCAGGGATCTATGGCTACACCTTC.

J is TRBJ2-2 and V is TRBV6-6; weak D call: TRBD1 (6 bases). The CDR3 sequence is 15 residues long. Per germline, CDR1 MNHNY and CDR2 SVGAGI (reference sequence). V lost 2 bases and J lost 0, with 7 bases in between. Here the CDR3 reads CASSYRTANTGELFF. The DNA of the CDR3 is TGTGCCAGCAGTTACCGGACAGCGAACACCGGGGAGCTGTTTTTT.

The chain links TRBV3-1 (or the pseudogene TRBV3-2) to TRBJ2-6; 9 bases are shared with TRBD1. In germline, CDR1 is LGHDT, CDR2 YNNKEL (reference sequence). The CDR3 is made up of 20 amino acids. Trimming removed 3 bases from V and 2 bases from J; junction bases left unmatched: 14. The CDR3 sequence: CASSHRNTGQGLAGANVLTF. The DNA of the CDR3 is TGTGCCAGCAGCCACCGAAACACGGGACAGGGCCTGGCTGGGGCCAACGTCCTGACTTTC.